A selection of T cell receptor beta chains follows, all from one sample in a study of T-cell memory formation after mild COVID-19. TCRdb re-called the 5' RACE reads through MiXCR, storing one row per CDR3 protein. This table has about 300,000 distinct CDR3 sequences, approximately 19% appearing once. Sequencing was carried out using PBMCs or a T cell subset sorted from them (not recorded which). The receptor set was obtained from a man younger than 30 who had mild COVID-19 (a few samples of this study predate the infection). Cell type and time point are not known. Both conserved end residues are part of each CDR3. A D gene is named only where the DNA matches it firmly. For some rows the clone size is stated as once, few or many, or as a class when expanded; others skip it.

clone size	V gene	J gene	D gene	CDR3 length	CDR3 DNA	CDR3 protein
-	TRBV18	TRBJ1-1	-	16	TGTGCCAGCTCACCACCGGGCGCAGGGATGAGGGATGAAGCTTTCTTT	CASSPPGAGMRDEAFF
-	TRBV5-1	TRBJ2-3	TRBD2	15	TGCGCCAGCAGCTTGGACGGGGGGTTCCCAGATACGCAGTATTTT	CASSLDGGFPDTQYF
few	TRBV7-6	TRBJ2-1	-	14	TGTGCCAGCTCAACCGAGGGGTTCGGCAATGAGCAGTTCTTC	CASSTEGFGNEQFF
few	TRBV4-2	TRBJ1-3	-	15	TGTGCCAGCAGCCAAGACCTGGTGCCTGGAAACACCATATATTTT	CASSQDLVPGNTIYF
-	TRBV4-1	TRBJ1-2	TRBD1	16	TGCGCCAGCAGCCAAGAGCCACAGGGGGCAGGCTATGGCTACACCTTC	CASSQEPQGAGYGYTF
-	TRBV7-2	TRBJ2-2	TRBD2	18	TGTGCCAGCAGCTTAGCGCTATTCGGCGGGGGGGCCCCCGGGGAGCTGTTTTTT	CASSLALFGGGAPGELFF
-	TRBV6-2/TRBV6-3	TRBJ1-5	-	13	TGTGCCAGCAGTTATACAGTTGGGCAGCCCCAGCATTTT	CASSYTVGQPQHF
-	TRBV6-2/TRBV6-3	TRBJ1-6	-	16	TGTGCCAGCAGTTACCCCCTTCAGGAGTCAGGATCACCCCTCCACTTT	CASSYPLQESGSPLHF
-	TRBV25-1	TRBJ1-4	-	14	TGTGCCAGCAGTGGGGGGACACGTAATGGAAAACTGTTTTTT	CASSGGTRNGKLFF
few	TRBV12-3/TRBV12-4	TRBJ2-2	TRBD2	15	TGTGCCAGCAGTCGTAGCGGGGTATACACCGGGGAGCTGTTTTTT	CASSRSGVYTGELFF
once	TRBV5-1	TRBJ1-1	-	14	TGCGCCAGCAGCATACGGGACATGGACACTGAAGCTTTCTTT	CASSIRDMDTEAFF
few	TRBV12-3/TRBV12-4	TRBJ2-3	-	12	TGTGCCAGCAGTTTGGGGGTGGCTACGCAGTATTTT	CASSLGVATQYF
many	TRBV5-1	TRBJ2-4	-	13	TGCGCCAGCAGCTTGGGAGTACGTAACATTCAGTACTTC	CASSLGVRNIQYF
few	TRBV15	TRBJ2-1	-	12	TGTGCCACCGGGGGCCCCCGCGATGAGCAGTTCTTC	CATGGPRDEQFF
-	TRBV10-3	TRBJ2-3	TRBD2	15	TGTGCCATCAGACTTAGCGGGGGGCGGGCGGATACGCAGTATTTT	CAIRLSGGRADTQYF
-	TRBV2	TRBJ2-3	-	14	TGTGCCAGCAGTCGGGACACCCGCACAGATACGCAGTATTTT	CASSRDTRTDTQYF
-	TRBV6-6	TRBJ1-5	-	13	TGTGCCACCACGGGGGCGGGCAATCAGCCCCAGCATTTT	CATTGAGNQPQHF
-	TRBV20-1	TRBJ2-3	TRBD2	15	TGCAGTGCTAGGGAAACTAGCGGGACAACAGATACGCAGTATTTT	CSARETSGTTDTQYF
few	TRBV7-7	TRBJ2-1	TRBD2	16	TGTGCTAGCAGCCCTGGGGCTAGCGGGGCCAGGAATGAGCAGTTCTTC	CASSPGASGARNEQFF
-	TRBV5-4	TRBJ2-1	-	11	TGTGCCAGCCGTTTTGGTGATGAGCAGTTCTTC	CASRFGDEQFF
-	TRBV6-6	TRBJ2-1	TRBD2	20	TGTGCCAGCAGGTACCCGGGACTAGCGGGGGGCCTGAGCTCCTACAATGAGCAGTTCTTC	CASRYPGLAGGLSSYNEQFF
few	TRBV7-2	TRBJ1-1	-	14	TGTGCCAACCAATTGGACAGCCAGAACACTGAAGCTTTCTTT	CANQLDSQNTEAFF
-	TRBV20-1	TRBJ2-5	TRBD2	16	TGCAGTGCTAACGACGGGATGCGGGGGGGGCAAGAGACCCAGTACTTC	CSANDGMRGGQETQYF
few	TRBV24-1	TRBJ2-5	TRBD2	13	TGTGCCACCGCCCCAGCGGGGAGCGAGACCCAGTACTTC	CATAPAGSETQYF
-	TRBV28	TRBJ2-6	-	16	TGTGCCAGCAGTTCAGGACTGAACTCTGGGGCCAACGTCCTGACTTTC	CASSSGLNSGANVLTF
few	TRBV7-2	TRBJ1-5	-	14	TGTGCCAGCAGCTCCCGCCCGGGCTCGCGGCCCCAGCATTTT	CASSSRPGSRPQHF
-	TRBV29-1	TRBJ2-2	-	12	TGCAGCGTTGATAAGGGGTCCGGGGAGCTGTTTTTT	CSVDKGSGELFF
-	TRBV5-1	TRBJ1-1	-	13	TGCGCCAGCCGAGAGGGGGTGAACACTGAAGCTTTCTTT	CASREGVNTEAFF
-	TRBV3-1	TRBJ2-7	TRBD2	15	TGTGCCAGCAGCCCCACTAGCGGGACCTCCTACGAGCAGTACTTC	CASSPTSGTSYEQYF
-	TRBV25-1	TRBJ1-3	-	14	TGTGCCAGCAGTGTCGGGGTCCCCGGAAACACCATATATTTT	CASSVGVPGNTIYF
-	TRBV20-1	TRBJ1-2	-	13	TGCAGTGCTAGAGATCCCGGCACGGGGGGCTACACCTTC	CSARDPGTGGYTF
-	TRBV2	TRBJ2-5	-	14	TGTGCCAGCAGGGTAGACAGGACCCAAGAGACCCAGTACTTC	CASRVDRTQETQYF
-	TRBV11-2	TRBJ2-5	-	14	TGTGCCAGCAGCTTCTTCGGGGGACAAGAGACCCAGTACTTC	CASSFFGGQETQYF
few	TRBV12-3/TRBV12-4	TRBJ1-3	-	14	TGTGCCAGCAGGAAGACAGGCTCTGGAAACACCATATATTTT	CASRKTGSGNTIYF
once	TRBV5-6	TRBJ1-1	-	13	TGTGCCAGCAGCTTGGCTTGGAACACTGAAGCTTTCTTT	CASSLAWNTEAFF
few	TRBV7-2	TRBJ2-1	-	12	TGTGCCTCCTCTAACGTGAGGACTGAGCAGTTCTTC	CASSNVRTEQFF
-	TRBV19	TRBJ1-2	-	15	TGTGCCAGTAGTCGAATGACAAGCTTTGTCTATGGCTACACCTTC	CASSRMTSFVYGYTF
-	TRBV2	TRBJ2-5	-	13	TGTGCCAGCAGGAGCGGGTGGGAAGAGACCCAGTACTTC	CASRSGWEETQYF
-	TRBV2	TRBJ1-1	TRBD1	17	TGTGCCAGCAACGGCGGCGCGGGACAGGGGGACGGCACTGAAGCTTTCTTT	CASNGGAGQGDGTEAFF
-	TRBV5-1	TRBJ2-2	TRBD1	15	TGCGCCAGCAGCCAAAGGACAGGGTCGGTCGGGGAGCTGTTTTTT	CASSQRTGSVGELFF
-	TRBV4-1	TRBJ2-4	TRBD1	15	TGCGCCAGTTCCGCGGGACAGGGGACCAAAAACATTCAGTACTTC	CASSAGQGTKNIQYF
few	TRBV4-3	TRBJ2-3	-	13	TGCGCCAGCAGCCAAGAGGAAGGGTCCCGGCGTTATTTT	CASSQEEGSRRYF
-	TRBV7-9	TRBJ2-7	TRBD1	13	TGTGCCAGCAGCTTAGGAGGGACAGGGCAACAGTACTTC	CASSLGGTGQQYF